This T cell receptor beta chain was found in a study of T-cell memory formation after mild COVID-19. As for the study in general: Each donor largely had its own TCR clusters.

The germline V gene encodes CDR1 MNHNY and CDR2 SVGAGI (reference sequence). V was clipped by 6 bases and J by 3 bases, with 15 bases between them. The CDR3 is 14 amino acids. This clonotype appeared a few times. The 5'RACE method, run with constant-segment primers, produced TCR alpha and TCR beta cDNA libraries (carrying sample barcodes and UMIs). TCRdb independently ran MiXCR on the 5' RACE reads; one entry per CDR3 protein. Found here are fewer than 500,000 distinct CDR3 sequences, around a quarter of them singletons; the top ten hold around 13%. V usage is TRBV6-6 and J usage is TRBJ2-7, with D perhaps matching TRBD2 (6 bases). The sequenced sample was PBMCs or a T cell subset sorted from them (not recorded which). The source is an adult woman who had mild COVID-19 (a few samples of this study predate the infection). Cell type and time point are not known. Here the CDR3 DNA reads TGTGCCAGCAGGCAGGGAGGTGGAGGCTACGAGCAGTACTTC. Amino acid sequence: CASRQGGGGYEQYF.